The present TCR beta chain was sequenced within a study of human T cells and chemical hapten exposure. The time point denotes: pre-sensitization, week 0. Treatment of the sample: therapeutic diphenylcyclopropenone sensitization with weekly scalp DPC. Total RNA came from unfractionated whole blood. TCRdb re-analysed the RACE reads in MiXCR, keeping a single row per CDR3 protein. The table includes fewer than 45,000 distinct CDR3 sequences, under 13% detected once. The sequence came from a man in his fifties with alopecia areata. Some clones in this sample may be carry-over from other donors' samples. Source: whole blood, taken in connection with sensitization to the hapten diphenylcyclopropenone (DPC).

In nucleotides, the CDR3 is TGCAGCGGTAGGACACACCTGAACACTGAAGCTTTCTTT. It yields the protein CSGRTHLNTEAFF. The V and J genes are TRBV29-1 and TRBJ1-1; weak D call: TRBD1 (5 bases). Germline V gene lookup returns CDR1 SQVTM and CDR2 ANQGSEA. Deletions cut 7 bases from V and 0 bases from J, with 12 bases between. This CDR3 is 13 amino acids long.